The rows below give T cell receptor beta chains drawn from one sample of a study of blood T cells in healthy people across ages. TCRdb analysed the 5' RACE reads with MiXCR anew, one entry per CDR3 protein. The table has 600,000 to 1,000,000 distinct CDR3 sequences, 20% to 25% seen once; the top ten hold approximately 4%. These data were also filed under a second study, of T cells of mothers and their children.

Sequencing was carried out using blood. Every receptor here comes from a boy between 10 and 17 years old in good health. CDR3s leave out the opening cysteine and the closing phenylalanine or tryptophan. Each record gives: J gene, D gene, V gene, CDR3 protein. A D gene is named only where the DNA matches it firmly.

J: TRBJ1-4
D: NA
V: TRBV7-9
CDR3: ASSPTEGPNEKLF

J: TRBJ2-5
D: NA
V: TRBV6-2/TRBV6-3
CDR3: ASSYPLETQY

J: TRBJ1-3
D: TRBD1
V: TRBV14
CDR3: ASSPTGVRNTIY

J: TRBJ2-7
D: NA
V: TRBV7-9
CDR3: ASSLGGGRTYEQY

J: TRBJ1-2
D: NA
V: TRBV10-3
CDR3: AISDERGNYGYT

J: TRBJ2-1
D: TRBD1
V: TRBV10-3
CDR3: AVMGQAYNEQF

J: NA
D: TRBD2
V: TRBV7-3
CDR3: ASSPGGGWENEQF

J: TRBJ1-5
D: NA
V: TRBV6-2/TRBV6-3
CDR3: ASSYSISGTEPQH

J: TRBJ1-4
D: NA
V: TRBV12-3/TRBV12-4
CDR3: ASSPGGSSFGLF

J: TRBJ1-1
D: TRBD1
V: TRBV30
CDR3: AWSKNRGRGTEAF

J: TRBJ1-2
D: NA
V: TRBV6-5
CDR3: ASSTTNLGQSGYGYT

J: TRBJ1-1
D: TRBD1
V: TRBV2
CDR3: ASSEVPNRGEAF

J: TRBJ2-1
D: NA
V: TRBV19
CDR3: ASSVRGASYNEQF

J: TRBJ2-1
D: NA
V: TRBV29-1
CDR3: SVGEFNEQF